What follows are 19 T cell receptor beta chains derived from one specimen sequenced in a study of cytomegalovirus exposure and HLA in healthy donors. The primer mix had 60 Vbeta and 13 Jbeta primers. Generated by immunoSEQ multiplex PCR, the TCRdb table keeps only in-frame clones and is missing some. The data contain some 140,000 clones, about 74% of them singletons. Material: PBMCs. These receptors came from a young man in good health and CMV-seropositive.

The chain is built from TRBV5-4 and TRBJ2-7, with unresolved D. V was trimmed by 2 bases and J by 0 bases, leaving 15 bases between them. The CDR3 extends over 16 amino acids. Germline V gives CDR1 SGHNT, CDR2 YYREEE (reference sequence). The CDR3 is CASSFGSPRGSYEQYF. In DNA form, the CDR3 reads TGTGCCAGCAGCTTCGGTAGCCCCAGAGGCTCCTACGAGCAGTACTTC.

The chain's CDR3 is CAISISRDYNEQFF. CDR3 DNA sequence: TGTGCCATCAGTATCTCCCGGGACTACAATGAGCAGTTCTTC. The genes are TRBV10-3 and TRBJ2-1, with a possible D match to TRBD2 (5 bases). Germline V CDR1 and CDR2: ENHRY, SYGVKD. This CDR3 is built from 14 residues. V lost 5 bases and J lost 3, with 11 bases in between.

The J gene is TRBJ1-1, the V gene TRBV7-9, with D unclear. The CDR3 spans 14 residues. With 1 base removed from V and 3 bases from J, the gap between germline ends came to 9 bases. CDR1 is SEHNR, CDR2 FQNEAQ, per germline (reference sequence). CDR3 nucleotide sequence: TGTGCCAGCAGCTTAGTATCCACAGACACTGAAGCTTTCTTT. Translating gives CASSLVSTDTEAFF.

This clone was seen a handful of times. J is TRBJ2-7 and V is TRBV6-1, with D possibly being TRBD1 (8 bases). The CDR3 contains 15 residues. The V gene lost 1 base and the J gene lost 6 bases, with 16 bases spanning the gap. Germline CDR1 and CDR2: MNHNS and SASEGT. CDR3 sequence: CASSEGVQGGFEQYF. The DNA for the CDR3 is TGTGCCAGCAGTGAAGGGGTACAGGGGGGGTTCGAGCAGTACTTC.

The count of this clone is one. CDR3 coding DNA: TGCGCCAGCAGCCATGAAAGCGGGGCAAGCTCCTACAATGAGCAGTTCTTC. This encodes CASSHESGASSYNEQFF. This chain uses TRBV4-1 with TRBJ2-1, with TRBD2 identical over 7 bases. J was trimmed by 0 bases and V by 3 bases; bases with no gene match: 8. The CDR3 is made up of 17 amino acids. Germline CDR1 is MGHRA and CDR2 is YSYEKL.

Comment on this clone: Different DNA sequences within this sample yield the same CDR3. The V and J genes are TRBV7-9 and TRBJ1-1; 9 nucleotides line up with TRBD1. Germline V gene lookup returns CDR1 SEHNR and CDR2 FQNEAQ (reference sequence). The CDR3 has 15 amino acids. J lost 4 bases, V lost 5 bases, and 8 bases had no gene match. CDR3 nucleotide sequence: TGTGCCAGCAGCCCTGGACAGGGGTTGGGCACTGAAGCTTTCTTT. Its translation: CASSPGQGLGTEAFF.

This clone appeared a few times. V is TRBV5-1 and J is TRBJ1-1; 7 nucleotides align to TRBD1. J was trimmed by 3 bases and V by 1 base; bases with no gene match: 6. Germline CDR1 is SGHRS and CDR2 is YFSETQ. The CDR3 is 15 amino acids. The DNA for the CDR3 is TGCGCCAGCAGCTTGAGTCTAGGGGGCTACACTGAAGCTTTCTTT. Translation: CASSLSLGGYTEAFF.

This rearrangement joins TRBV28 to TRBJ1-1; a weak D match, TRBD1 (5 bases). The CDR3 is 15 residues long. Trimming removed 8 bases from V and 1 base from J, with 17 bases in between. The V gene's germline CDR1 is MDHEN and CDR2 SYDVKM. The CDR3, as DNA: TGTGCCAGCCCTTCCCGGGGGGACGAGAACACTGAAGCTTTCTTT. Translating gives CASPSRGDENTEAFF.

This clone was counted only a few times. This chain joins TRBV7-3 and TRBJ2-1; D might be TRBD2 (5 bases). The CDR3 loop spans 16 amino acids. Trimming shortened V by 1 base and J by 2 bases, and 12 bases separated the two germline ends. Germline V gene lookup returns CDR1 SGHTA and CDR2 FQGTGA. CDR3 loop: CASSLREAAPYNEQFF. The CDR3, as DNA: TGTGCCAGCAGCTTAAGAGAAGCGGCTCCCTACAATGAGCAGTTCTTC.

The CDR3 nucleotides are TGTGCCAGCAGCTTAACCGGGACAGGGCCCTATGGCTACACCTTC. Protein: CASSLTGTGPYGYTF. The rearrangement uses TRBV27 and TRBJ1-2; 9 bases match TRBD1. V shed 6 bases, J shed 4 bases, and the junction held 9 bases outside the gene matches. The CDR3 spans 15 residues. Germline lookup yields CDR1 MNHEY and CDR2 SMNVEV (reference sequence).

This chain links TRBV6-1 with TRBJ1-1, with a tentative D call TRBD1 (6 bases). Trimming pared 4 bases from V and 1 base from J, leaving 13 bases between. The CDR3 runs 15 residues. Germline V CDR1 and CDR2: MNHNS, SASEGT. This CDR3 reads CASSADRFRNTEAFF. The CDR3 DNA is TGTGCCAGCAGTGCCGACAGGTTTCGGAACACTGAAGCTTTCTTT.

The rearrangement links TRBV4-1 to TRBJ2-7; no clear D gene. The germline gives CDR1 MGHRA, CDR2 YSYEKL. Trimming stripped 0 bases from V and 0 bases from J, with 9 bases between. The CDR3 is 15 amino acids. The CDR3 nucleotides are TGCGCCAGCAGCCAAGAGGCTTGGAGCTCCTACGAGCAGTACTTC. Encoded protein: CASSQEAWSSYEQYF.

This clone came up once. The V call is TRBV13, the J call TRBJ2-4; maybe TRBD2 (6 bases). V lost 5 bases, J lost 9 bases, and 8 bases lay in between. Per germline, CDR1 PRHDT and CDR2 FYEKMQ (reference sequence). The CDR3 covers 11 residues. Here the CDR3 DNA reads TGTGCCAGCAGCCGAGCGGGCATTCAGTACTTC. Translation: CASSRAGIQYF.

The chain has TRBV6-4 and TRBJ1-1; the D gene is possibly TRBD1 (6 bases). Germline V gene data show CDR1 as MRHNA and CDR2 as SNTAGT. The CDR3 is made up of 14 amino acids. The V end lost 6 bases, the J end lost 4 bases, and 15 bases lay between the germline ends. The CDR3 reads CASRPDSLGTEAFF. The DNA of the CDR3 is TGTGCCAGCAGACCGGACAGCTTGGGCACTGAAGCTTTCTTT.

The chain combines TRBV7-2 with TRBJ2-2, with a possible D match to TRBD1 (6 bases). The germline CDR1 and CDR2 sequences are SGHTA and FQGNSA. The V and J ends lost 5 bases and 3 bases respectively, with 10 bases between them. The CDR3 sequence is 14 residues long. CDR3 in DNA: TGTGCCAGCAGCCCCGGACAGTACACCGGGGAGCTGTTTTTT. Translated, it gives CASSPGQYTGELFF.

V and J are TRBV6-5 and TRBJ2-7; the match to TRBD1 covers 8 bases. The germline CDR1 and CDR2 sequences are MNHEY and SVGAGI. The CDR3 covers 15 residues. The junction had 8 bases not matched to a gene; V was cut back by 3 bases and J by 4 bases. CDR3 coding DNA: TGTGCCAGCAGTTATCGGACAGGGAAGTGGTACGAGCAGTACTTC. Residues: CASSYRTGKWYEQYF.

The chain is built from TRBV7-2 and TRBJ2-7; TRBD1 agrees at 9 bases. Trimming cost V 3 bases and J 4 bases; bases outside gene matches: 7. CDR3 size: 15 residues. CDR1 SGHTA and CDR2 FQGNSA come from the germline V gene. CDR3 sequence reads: CASSFQTGGVYEQYF. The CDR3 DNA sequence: TGTGCCAGCAGCTTTCAGACAGGGGGGGTTTACGAGCAGTACTTC.

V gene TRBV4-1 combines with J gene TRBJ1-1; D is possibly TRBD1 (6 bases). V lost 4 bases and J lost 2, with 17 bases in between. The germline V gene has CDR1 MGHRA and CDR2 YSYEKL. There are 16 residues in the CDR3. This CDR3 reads CASSPGSEGVNTEAFF. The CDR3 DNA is TGCGCCAGCAGCCCAGGAAGCGAGGGGGTTAACACTGAAGCTTTCTTT.

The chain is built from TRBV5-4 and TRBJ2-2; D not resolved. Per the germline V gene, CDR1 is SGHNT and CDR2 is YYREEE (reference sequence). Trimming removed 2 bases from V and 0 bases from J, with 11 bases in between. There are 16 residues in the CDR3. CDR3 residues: CASSLATGPNTGELFF. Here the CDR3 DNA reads TGTGCCAGCAGCTTAGCAACGGGTCCGAACACCGGGGAGCTGTTTTTT. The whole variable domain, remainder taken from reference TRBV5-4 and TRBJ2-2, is ETGVTQSPTHLIKTRGQQVTLRCSSQSGHNTVSWYQQALGQGPQFIFQYYREEENGRGNFPPRFSGLQFPNYSSELNVNALELDDSALYLCASSLATGPNTGELFFGEGSRLTVL.